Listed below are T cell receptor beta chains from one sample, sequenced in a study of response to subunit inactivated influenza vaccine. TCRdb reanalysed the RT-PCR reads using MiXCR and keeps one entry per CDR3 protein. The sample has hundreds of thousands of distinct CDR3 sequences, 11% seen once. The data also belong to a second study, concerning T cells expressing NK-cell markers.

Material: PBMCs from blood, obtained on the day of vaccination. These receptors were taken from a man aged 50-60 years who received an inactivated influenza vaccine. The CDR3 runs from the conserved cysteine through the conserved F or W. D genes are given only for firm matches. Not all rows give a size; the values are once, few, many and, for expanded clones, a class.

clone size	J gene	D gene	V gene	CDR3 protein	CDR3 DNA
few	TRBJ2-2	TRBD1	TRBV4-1	CASSYRTGPTGELFF	TGCGCCAGCAGCTACCGGACAGGGCCCACCGGGGAGCTGTTTTTT
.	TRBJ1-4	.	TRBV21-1	CASSNRTQENEKLFF	TGTGCCAGCAGCAACCGGACACAAGAGAATGAAAAACTGTTTTTT
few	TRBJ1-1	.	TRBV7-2	CASSITKGGTEAFF	TGTGCCAGCAGCATAACAAAGGGGGGAACTGAAGCTTTCTTT
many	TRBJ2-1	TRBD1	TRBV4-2	CASSQGQGNYNEQFF	TGTGCCAGCAGCCAGGGACAGGGTAACTACAATGAGCAGTTCTTC
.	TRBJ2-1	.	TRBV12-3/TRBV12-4	CASSLAGQRTDNEQFF	TGTGCCAGCAGTTTGGCAGGACAGCGCACAGACAATGAGCAGTTCTTC
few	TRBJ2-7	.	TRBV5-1	CASNPGGGNAYEQYF	TGCGCCAGCAACCCGGGGGGCGGGAACGCCTACGAGCAGTACTTC
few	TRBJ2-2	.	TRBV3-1	CASSLKVTAGDTGELFF	TGTGCCAGCAGCCTGAAGGTCACGGCCGGAGACACCGGGGAGCTGTTTTTT
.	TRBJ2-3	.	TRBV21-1	CASSLPGFGQPSTDTQYF	TGTGCCAGCAGCCTTCCTGGGTTTGGACAGCCCAGCACAGATACGCAGTATTTT
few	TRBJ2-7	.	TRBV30	CAWSSAGGWYEQYF	TGTGCCTGGAGTAGTGCAGGAGGTTGGTACGAGCAGTACTTC
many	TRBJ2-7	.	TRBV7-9	CASSHTGYEQYF	TGTGCCAGCAGCCATACAGGGTACGAGCAGTACTTC
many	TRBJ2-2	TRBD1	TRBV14	CASSQWTGFGGELFF	TGTGCCAGCAGCCAATGGACAGGGTTTGGCGGGGAGCTGTTTTTT
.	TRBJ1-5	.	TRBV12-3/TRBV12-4	CASSRDGWNQPQHF	TGTGCCAGCAGTCGTGACGGGTGGAATCAGCCCCAGCATTTT
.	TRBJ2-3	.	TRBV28	CASSLAGYQADTQYF	TGTGCCAGCAGTTTAGCCGGGTATCAAGCAGATACGCAGTATTTT
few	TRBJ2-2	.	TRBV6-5	CASSLQMGSTGELFF	TGTGCCAGCAGCTTACAGATGGGGAGCACCGGGGAGCTGTTTTTT
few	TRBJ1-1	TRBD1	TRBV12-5	CASGLETGVNTEAFF	TGTGCTAGTGGTTTGGAAACAGGGGTGAACACTGAAGCTTTCTTT
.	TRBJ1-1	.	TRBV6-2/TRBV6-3	CASSLKIRGMNTEAFF	TGTGCCAGCAGTTTGAAGATCAGGGGTATGAACACTGAAGCTTTCTTT
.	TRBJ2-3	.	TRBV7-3	CASSPTFFVEIDTQYF	TGTGCCAGCAGCCCTACCTTTTTCGTCGAAATAGATACGCAGTATTTT
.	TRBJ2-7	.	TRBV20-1	CSARIGLEQYF	TGCAGTGCTAGAATAGGCCTCGAGCAGTACTTC
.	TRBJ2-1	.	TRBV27	CASSFGKDQQFF	TGTGCCAGCAGTTTCGGGAAGGACCAGCAGTTCTTC
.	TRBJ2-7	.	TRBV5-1	CASKLGGSYEQYF	TGCGCCAGCAAGTTGGGGGGCTCCTACGAGCAGTACTTC
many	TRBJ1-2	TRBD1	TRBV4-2	CASSQDRQGNYGYTF	TGTGCCAGCAGCCAAGATAGACAGGGTAACTATGGCTACACCTTC
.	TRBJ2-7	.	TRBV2	CASSEQAVYEQYF	TGTGCCAGCAGTGAGCAGGCTGTTTACGAGCAGTACTTC
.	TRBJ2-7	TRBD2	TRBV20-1	CSATGTSGKSSYEQYF	TGCAGTGCCACCGGGACTAGCGGGAAAAGCTCCTACGAGCAGTACTTC
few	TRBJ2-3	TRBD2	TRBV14	CASSQIVTSGVTDTQYF	TGTGCCAGCAGCCAAATAGTGACTAGCGGGGTAACAGATACGCAGTATTTT
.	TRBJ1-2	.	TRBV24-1	CATSGGVGDYGYTF	TGTGCCACCAGTGGAGGAGTGGGGGACTATGGCTACACCTTC
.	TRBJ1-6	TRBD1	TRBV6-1	CASRLDRVHSPLHF	TGTGCCAGCAGACTAGACAGGGTACATTCACCCCTCCACTTT
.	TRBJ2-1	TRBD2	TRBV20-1	CSARDRRETFLLDEQFF	TGCAGTGCTAGAGATCGGCGGGAGACGTTTCTGCTCGATGAGCAGTTCTTC
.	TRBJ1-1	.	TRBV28	CASSLIWGRSNTEAFF	TGTGCCAGCAGTTTAATATGGGGGCGATCGAACACTGAAGCTTTCTTT
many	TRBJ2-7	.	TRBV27	CASRAYFGTLYEQYF	TGTGCCAGCCGGGCCTATTTCGGGACACTCTACGAGCAGTACTTC
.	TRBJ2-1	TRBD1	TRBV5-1	CASSLGTGSHEQFF	TGCGCCAGCAGCTTGGGGACAGGGTCCCATGAGCAGTTCTTC
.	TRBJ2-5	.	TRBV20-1	CSAMDWHQETQYF	TGCAGTGCTATGGACTGGCACCAAGAGACCCAGTACTTC
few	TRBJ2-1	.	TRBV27	CASSPTGSVYNEQFF	TGTGCCAGCAGTCCCACGGGCAGTGTCTACAATGAGCAGTTCTTC
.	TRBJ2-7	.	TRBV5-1	CASKLRTAISYEQYF	TGCGCCAGCAAGTTGAGGACAGCTATCTCCTACGAGCAGTACTTC
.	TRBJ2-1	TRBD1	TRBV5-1	CASSPWTGGIYNEQFF	TGCGCCAGCAGCCCCTGGACAGGGGGGATATACAATGAGCAGTTCTTC